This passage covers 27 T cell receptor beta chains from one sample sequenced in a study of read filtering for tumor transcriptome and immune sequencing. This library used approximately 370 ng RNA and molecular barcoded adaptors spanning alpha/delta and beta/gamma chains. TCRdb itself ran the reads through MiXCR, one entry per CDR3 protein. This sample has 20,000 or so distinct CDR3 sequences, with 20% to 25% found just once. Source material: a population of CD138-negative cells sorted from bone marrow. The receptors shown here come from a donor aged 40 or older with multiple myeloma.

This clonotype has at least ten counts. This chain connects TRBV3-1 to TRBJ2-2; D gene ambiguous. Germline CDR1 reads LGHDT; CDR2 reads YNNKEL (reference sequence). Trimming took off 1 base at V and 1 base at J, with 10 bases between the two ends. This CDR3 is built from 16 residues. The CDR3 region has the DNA TGTGCCAGCAGCCAAGTCTCAGAATTGAACACCGGGGAGCTGTTTTTT. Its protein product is CASSQVSELNTGELFF.

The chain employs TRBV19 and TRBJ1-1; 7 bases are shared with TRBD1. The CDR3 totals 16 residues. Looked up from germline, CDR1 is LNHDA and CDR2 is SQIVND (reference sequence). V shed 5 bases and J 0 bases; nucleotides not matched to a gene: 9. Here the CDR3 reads CASSEVGQFVNTEAFF. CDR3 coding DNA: TGTGCCAGTAGTGAGGTGGGACAGTTTGTGAACACTGAAGCTTTCTTT.

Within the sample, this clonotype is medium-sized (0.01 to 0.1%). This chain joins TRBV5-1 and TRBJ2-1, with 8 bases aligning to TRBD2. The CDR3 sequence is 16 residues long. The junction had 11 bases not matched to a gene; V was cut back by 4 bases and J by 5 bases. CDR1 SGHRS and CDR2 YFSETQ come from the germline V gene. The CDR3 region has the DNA TGCGCCAGCAGCACAAGGACCGGGGGGGCCGACAATGAGCAGTTCTTC. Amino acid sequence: CASSTRTGGADNEQFF.

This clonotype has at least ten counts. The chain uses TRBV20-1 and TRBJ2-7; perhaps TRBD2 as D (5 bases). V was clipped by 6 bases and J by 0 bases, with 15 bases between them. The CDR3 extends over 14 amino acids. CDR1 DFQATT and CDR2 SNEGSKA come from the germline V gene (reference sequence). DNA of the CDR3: TGCAGTGCGCCCAGGTCTAGCAGCTCCTACGAGCAGTACTTC. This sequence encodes CSAPRSSSSYEQYF.

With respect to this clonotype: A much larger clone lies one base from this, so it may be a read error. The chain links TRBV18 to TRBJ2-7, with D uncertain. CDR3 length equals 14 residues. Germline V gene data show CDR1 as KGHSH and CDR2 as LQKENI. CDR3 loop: CASSPPQATYGQYF. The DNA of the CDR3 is TGTGCCAGCTCACCACCCCAGGCGACCTACGGGCAGTACTTC.

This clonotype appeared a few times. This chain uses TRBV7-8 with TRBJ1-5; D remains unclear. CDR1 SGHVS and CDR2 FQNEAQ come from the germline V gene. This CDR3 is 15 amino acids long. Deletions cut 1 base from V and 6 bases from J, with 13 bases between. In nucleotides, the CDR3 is TGTGCCAGCAGCTTAGAAGGTCTGGGCAGTCAGCCCCAGCATTTT. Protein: CASSLEGLGSQPQHF.

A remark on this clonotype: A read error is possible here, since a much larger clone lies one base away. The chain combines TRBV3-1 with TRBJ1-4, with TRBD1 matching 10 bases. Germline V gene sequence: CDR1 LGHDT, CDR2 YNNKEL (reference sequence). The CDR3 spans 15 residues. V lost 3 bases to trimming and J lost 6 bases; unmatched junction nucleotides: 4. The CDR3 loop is CASSHRTGGDEKLFF. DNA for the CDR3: TGTGCCAGCAGCCACAGGACAGGGGGAGATGAAAAACTGTTTTTT.

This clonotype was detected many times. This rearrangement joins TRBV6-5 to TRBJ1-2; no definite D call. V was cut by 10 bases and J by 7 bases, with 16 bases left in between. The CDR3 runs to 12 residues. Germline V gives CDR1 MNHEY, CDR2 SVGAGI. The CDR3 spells CATVGAGFGYTF. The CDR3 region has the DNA TGTGCCACAGTGGGTGCCGGGTTTGGCTACACCTTC.

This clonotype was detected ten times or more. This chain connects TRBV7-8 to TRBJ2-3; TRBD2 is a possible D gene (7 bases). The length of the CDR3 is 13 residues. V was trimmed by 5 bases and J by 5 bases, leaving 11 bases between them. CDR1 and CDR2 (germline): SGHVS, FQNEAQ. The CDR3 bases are TGTGCCAGCAGCAGCGGGACACAAGATACGCAGTATTTT. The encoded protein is CASSSGTQDTQYF.

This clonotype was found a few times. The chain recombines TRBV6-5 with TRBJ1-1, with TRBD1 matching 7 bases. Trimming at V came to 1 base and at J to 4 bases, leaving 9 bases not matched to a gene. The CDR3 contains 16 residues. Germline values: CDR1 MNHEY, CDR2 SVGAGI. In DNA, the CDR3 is TGTGCCAGCAGTTACTACCGGGGGACAGACGGCACTGAAGCTTTCTTT. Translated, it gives CASSYYRGTDGTEAFF.

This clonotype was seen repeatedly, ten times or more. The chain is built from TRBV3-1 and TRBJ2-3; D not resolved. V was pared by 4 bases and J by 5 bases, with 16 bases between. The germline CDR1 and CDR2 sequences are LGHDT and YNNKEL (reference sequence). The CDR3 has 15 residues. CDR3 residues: CASSPRLQPGDTQYF. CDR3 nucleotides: TGTGCCAGCAGCCCACGACTCCAGCCCGGAGATACGCAGTATTTT.

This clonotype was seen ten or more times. CDR3 residues: CASSQLSLGNTGELFF. The CDR3 DNA sequence: TGTGCCAGCAGCCAACTGAGCCTAGGAAACACCGGGGAGCTGTTTTTT. The chain has TRBV3-1 and TRBJ2-2, with D uncertain. The CDR3 has 16 amino acids. Trimming took 2 bases from V and 2 from J, leaving 12 bases between them. CDR1 and CDR2 (germline): LGHDT, YNNKEL (reference sequence).

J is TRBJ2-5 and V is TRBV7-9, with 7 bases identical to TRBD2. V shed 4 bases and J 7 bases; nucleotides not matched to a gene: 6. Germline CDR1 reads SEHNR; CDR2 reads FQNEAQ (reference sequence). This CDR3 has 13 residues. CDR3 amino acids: CASSWTPGGTQYF. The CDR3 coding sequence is TGTGCCAGCAGCTGGACCCCGGGGGGGACCCAGTACTTC.

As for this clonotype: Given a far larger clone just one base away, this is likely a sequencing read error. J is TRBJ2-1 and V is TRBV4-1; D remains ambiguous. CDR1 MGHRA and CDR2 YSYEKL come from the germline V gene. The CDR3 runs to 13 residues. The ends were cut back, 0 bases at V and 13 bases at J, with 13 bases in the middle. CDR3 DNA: TGCGCCAGCAGCCAAGAACCTCAGGAGACCCAGTTCTTC. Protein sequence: CASSQEPQETQFF.

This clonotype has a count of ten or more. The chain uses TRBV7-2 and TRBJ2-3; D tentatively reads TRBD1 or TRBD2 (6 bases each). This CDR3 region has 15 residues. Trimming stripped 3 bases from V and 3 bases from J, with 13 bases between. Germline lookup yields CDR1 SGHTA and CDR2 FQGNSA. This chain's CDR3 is CASSLIGGGTDTQYF. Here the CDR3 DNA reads TGTGCCAGCAGCTTGATCGGGGGCGGGACAGATACGCAGTATTTT.

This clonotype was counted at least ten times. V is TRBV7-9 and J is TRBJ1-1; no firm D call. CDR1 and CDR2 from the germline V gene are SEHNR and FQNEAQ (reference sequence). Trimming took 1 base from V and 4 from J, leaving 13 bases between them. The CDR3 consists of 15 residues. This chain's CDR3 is CASSLDRLWGTEAFF. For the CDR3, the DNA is TGTGCCAGCAGCTTAGACCGACTATGGGGCACTGAAGCTTTCTTT.

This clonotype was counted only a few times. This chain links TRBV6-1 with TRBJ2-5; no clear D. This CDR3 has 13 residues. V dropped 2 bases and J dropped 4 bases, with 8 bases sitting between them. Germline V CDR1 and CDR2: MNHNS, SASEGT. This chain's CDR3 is CASSESPIETQYF. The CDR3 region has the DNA TGTGCCAGCAGTGAATCTCCGATAGAGACCCAGTACTTC.

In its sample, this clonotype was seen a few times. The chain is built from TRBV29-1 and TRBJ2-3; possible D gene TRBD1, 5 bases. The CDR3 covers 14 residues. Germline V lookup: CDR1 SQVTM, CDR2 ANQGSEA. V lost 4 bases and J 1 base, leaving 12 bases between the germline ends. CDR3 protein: CSVGLDSGTDTQYF. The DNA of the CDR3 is TGCAGCGTTGGGTTAGACAGCGGCACAGATACGCAGTATTTT.

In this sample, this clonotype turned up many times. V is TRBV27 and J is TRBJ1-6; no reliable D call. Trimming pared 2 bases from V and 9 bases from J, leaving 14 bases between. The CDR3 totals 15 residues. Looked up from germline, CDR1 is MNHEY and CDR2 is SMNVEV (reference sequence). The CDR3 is CASSLEFKSSSPLHF. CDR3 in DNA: TGTGCCAGCAGTTTAGAGTTCAAGTCGAGTTCACCCCTCCACTTT.

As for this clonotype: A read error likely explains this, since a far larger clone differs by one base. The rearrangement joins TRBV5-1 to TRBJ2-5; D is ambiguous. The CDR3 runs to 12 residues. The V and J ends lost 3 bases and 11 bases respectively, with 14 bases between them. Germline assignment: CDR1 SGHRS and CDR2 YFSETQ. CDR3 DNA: TGCGCCAGCAGCTCCACCTACGATGAGCAGTACTTC. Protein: CASSSTYDEQYF.

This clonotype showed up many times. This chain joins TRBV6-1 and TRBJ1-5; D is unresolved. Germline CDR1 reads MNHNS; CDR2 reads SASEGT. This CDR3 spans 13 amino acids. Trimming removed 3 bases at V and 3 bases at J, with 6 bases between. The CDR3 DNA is TGTGCCAGCAGTGACACGGCCAATCAGCCCCAGCATTTT. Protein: CASSDTANQPQHF.

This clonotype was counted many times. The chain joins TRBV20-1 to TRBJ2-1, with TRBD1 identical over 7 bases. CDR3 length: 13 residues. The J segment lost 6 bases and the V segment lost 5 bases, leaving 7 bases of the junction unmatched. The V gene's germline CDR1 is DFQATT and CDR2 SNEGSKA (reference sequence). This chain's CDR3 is CSARDRPSNEQFF. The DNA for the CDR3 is TGCAGTGCTCGGGACAGACCTTCCAATGAGCAGTTCTTC.

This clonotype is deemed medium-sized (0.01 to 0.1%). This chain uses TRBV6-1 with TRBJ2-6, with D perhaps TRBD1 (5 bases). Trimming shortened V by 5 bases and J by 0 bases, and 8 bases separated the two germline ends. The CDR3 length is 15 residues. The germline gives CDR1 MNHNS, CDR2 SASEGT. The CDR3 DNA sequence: TGTGCCAGCAGTTCAGGGTTCTCTGGGGCCAACGTCCTGACTTTC. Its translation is CASSSGFSGANVLTF.

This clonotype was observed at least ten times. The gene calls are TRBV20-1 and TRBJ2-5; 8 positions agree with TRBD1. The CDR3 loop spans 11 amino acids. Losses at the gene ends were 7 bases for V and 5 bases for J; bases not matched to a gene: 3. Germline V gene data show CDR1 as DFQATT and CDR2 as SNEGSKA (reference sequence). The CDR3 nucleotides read TGCAGTGGACAGGGGCGGGAGACCCAGTACTTC. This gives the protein CSGQGRETQYF.

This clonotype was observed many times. The CDR3 spells CASSHRGNSYNEQFF. For the CDR3, the DNA is TGTGCCAGCAGTCACAGGGGGAACTCCTACAATGAGCAGTTCTTC. The V call is TRBV12-3 or TRBV12-4, the J call TRBJ2-1; 8 nucleotides align to TRBD1. J gave up 0 bases and V 5 bases, and 3 bases lay outside the gene matches. This CDR3 comprises 15 residues.

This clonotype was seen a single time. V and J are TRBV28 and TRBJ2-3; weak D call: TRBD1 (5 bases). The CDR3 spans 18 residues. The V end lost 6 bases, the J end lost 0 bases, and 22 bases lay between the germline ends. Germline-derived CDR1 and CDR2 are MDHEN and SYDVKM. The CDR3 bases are TGTGCCAGCAGCTCTCCCCTTTTACAGGACACTAGCACAGATACGCAGTATTTT. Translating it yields CASSSPLLQDTSTDTQYF.

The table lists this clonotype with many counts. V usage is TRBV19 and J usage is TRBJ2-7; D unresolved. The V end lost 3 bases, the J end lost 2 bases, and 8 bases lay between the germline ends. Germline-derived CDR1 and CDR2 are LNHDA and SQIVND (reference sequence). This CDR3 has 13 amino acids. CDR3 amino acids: CASSINRAYEQYF. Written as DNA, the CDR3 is TGTGCCAGTAGTATCAACAGAGCCTACGAGCAGTACTTC.